This paragraph reports one TCR beta chain. Its antigen remains unidentified. The data derive from a study of CD8+CD57+ T cells in acquired aplastic anemia. The overall study: Yields of DNA that came from sorted CD4+ and CD8+ cells averaged approximately 3.5 ug. For CD4+ cells, healthy donors had an average of around 9.9 million reads. Broader study findings: Patients had twenty-nine CD8+ CDR3 sequences in common with controls (the shared set).

J was trimmed by 7 bases and V by 5 bases; bases with no gene match: 7. The CDR3 spans 13 residues. Germline CDR1 is SEHNR and CDR2 is FQNEAQ (reference sequence). TCR beta VDJ and CDR3 were profiled, and genomic DNA was the template. TCRdb called the reads again in MiXCR, with one record for every CDR3 protein. The data contain approximately 380,000 distinct CDR3 sequences, 65% to 80% of them singletons. The sequence was collected from a human donor in good health, serving as a control. The gene calls are TRBV7-9 and TRBJ1-2; the match to TRBD1 covers 7 bases. Sequenced: sorted CD4+, CD8+, or CD8+CD57+ T cells (not recorded which) from PBMCs. The CDR3 nucleotides are TGTGCCAGCAGCCCGAACAGGGGCTGTGGCTACACCTTC. This translates into CASSPNRGCGYTF.